This TCR beta chain was captured in a study of Ad26.COV2.S vaccination and SARS-CoV-2 variants. On the study more broadly: Recipients of Ad26.COV2.S got it intramuscularly, once or twice 56 days apart.

Study-wide findings and caveats: Post-vaccination spike-specific CD8+ and CD4+ T cell responses reportedly had substantial breadth.

Treatment meaning: over 15 received Ad26.COV2.S at low or high dose, single or two shots; about 5 received placebo; per-sample allocation not given. Sampling occurred on day 63 after the first vaccine or placebo injection. The CDR3 runs 14 residues. V lost 4 bases, J lost 8 bases, and 7 bases stayed unmatched. CDR1 and CDR2 from the germline V gene are SGHRS and YFSETQ. Profiling relied on immunoSEQ multiplex PCR, and the TCRdb table lists in-frame clones only, not all of them. The sample holds more than 400,000 clones; 90% are singletons and the top ten take roughly 4%. Comments on this clone: Its antigen remains unidentified.

The sample in question was peripheral blood, obtained in a trial of Ad26.COV2.S vaccine versus placebo. This clonotype was obtained from a person between 18 and 65 years old who received the Ad26.COV2.S COVID-19 vaccine or a placebo. V gene TRBV5-1 combines with J gene TRBJ2-1; 9 bases are a match to TRBD1. The CDR3: CASSKGQGMDEQFF. CDR3 coding DNA: TGCGCCAGCAGCAAGGGACAGGGCATGGATGAGCAGTTCTTC.